Shown below are 21 T cell receptor beta chains from a single sample sequenced in a study of blood T cell repertoires in COVID-19. Method: immunoSEQ multiplex PCR; TCRdb's copy keeps in-frame clones and lacks some. The table records roughly 180,000 clones, 70% to 85% of them present only once. Source material: peripheral blood. These receptors were collected from a woman in her 30s with acute or convalescent COVID-19.

The J gene is TRBJ2-7, the V gene TRBV19, with 8 nucleotides matching TRBD2. Germline V lookup: CDR1 LNHDA, CDR2 SQIVND (reference sequence). The V and J ends lost 7 bases and 7 bases, in that order; junction bases with no gene match: 12. The CDR3 has 14 residues. CDR3 nucleotide sequence: TGTGCCAGTAAGGCGCCTAGCGGGTATGGAGAGCAGTACTTC. Residues: CASKAPSGYGEQYF.

This clone was observed once. The rearrangement joins TRBV9 to TRBJ2-3; 11 nucleotides match TRBD2. This CDR3 has 16 amino acids. J lost 0 bases, V lost 3 bases, and 3 bases had no gene match. Per the germline V gene, CDR1 is SGDLS and CDR2 is YYNGEE. The CDR3 reads CASSGGTSGSTDTQYF. For the CDR3, the DNA is TGTGCCAGCAGCGGAGGGACTAGCGGTAGCACAGATACGCAGTATTTT.

Only a few counts were recorded for this clone. This chain links TRBV29-1 with TRBJ2-3; tentatively, D is TRBD1 (6 bases). Trimming removed 3 bases at V and 5 bases at J, with 12 bases between. This CDR3 is 13 amino acids long. CDR1 is SQVTM and CDR2 is ANQGSEA in the germline V gene. The CDR3: CSVEGRGGDTQYF. The CDR3 region has the DNA TGCAGCGTTGAGGGAAGAGGGGGAGATACGCAGTATTTT.

The table lists this clone with a count of one. This chain joins TRBV19 and TRBJ1-5, with 9 bases fitting TRBD1. This CDR3 is 15 amino acids long. After removal of 1 base from V and 6 bases from J, the junction contained 4 bases not matched to a gene. Per the germline V gene, CDR1 is LNHDA and CDR2 is SQIVND (reference sequence). CDR3 sequence: CASSIARTGVQPQHF. The CDR3 DNA reads TGTGCCAGTAGTATAGCAAGGACAGGGGTTCAGCCCCAGCATTTT.

V usage is TRBV7-2 and J usage is TRBJ2-5; no firm D call. The CDR3 runs 14 residues. CDR1 and CDR2 (germline): SGHTA, FQGNSA. V was pared by 1 base and J by 7 bases, with 13 bases between. The DNA for the CDR3 is TGTGCCAGCAGCTTAGGGGCAGCCTCATGGACCCAGTACTTC. Encoded protein: CASSLGAASWTQYF. Complete variable domain (other parts from reference TRBV7-2 and TRBJ2-5): GAGVSQSPSNKVTEKGKDVELRCDPISGHTALYWYRQSLGQGLEFLIYFQGNSAPDKSGLPSDRFSAERTGGSVSTLTIQRTQQEDSAVYLCASSLGAASWTQYFGPGTRLLVL.

V is TRBV13 and J is TRBJ2-1; TRBD2 matches 14 bases. Germline V lookup: CDR1 PRHDT, CDR2 FYEKMQ (reference sequence). This CDR3 is 20 amino acids long. V lost 0 bases to trimming and J lost 3 bases; unmatched junction nucleotides: 10. CDR3 DNA: TGTGCCAGCAGCTTAGGGGGACTAGCGGGAGCCACTACCAGCTACAATGAGCAGTTCTTC. Translating gives CASSLGGLAGATTSYNEQFF.

This clone was picked up a small number of times. The rearrangement links TRBV5-1 to TRBJ1-1; maybe TRBD1 (6 bases). Germline loops: CDR1 SGHRS, CDR2 YFSETQ. V gave up 2 bases and J gave up 3 bases, with 14 bases separating them. The CDR3 contains 15 residues. The chain's CDR3 is CASSLNREVYTEAFF. CDR3 bases: TGCGCCAGCAGCTTAAACAGGGAAGTTTACACTGAAGCTTTCTTT. Filled out from reference TRBV5-1 and TRBJ1-1, the complete variable domain reads KAGVTQTPRYLIKTRGQQVTLSCSPISGHRSVSWYQQTPGQGLQFLFEYFSETQRNKGNFPGRFSGRQFSNSRSEMNVSTLELGDSALYLCASSLNREVYTEAFFGQGTRLTVV.

This CDR3 reads CASSLESGYQAFF. The CDR3 DNA reads TGCGCCAGCAGCTTGGAGTCCGGGTACCAAGCTTTCTTT. The chain has TRBV5-1 and TRBJ1-1; D uncertain. Germline V lookup: CDR1 SGHRS, CDR2 YFSETQ. V lost 0 bases and J lost 9, with 12 bases in between. This CDR3 is 13 amino acids long.

The chain couples TRBV3-1 (or the pseudogene TRBV3-2) to TRBJ2-4, with TRBD2 identical over 10 bases. Germline CDR1 is LGHDT and CDR2 is YNNKEL (reference sequence). V trimming: 4 bases; J trimming: 4 bases; junction bases outside the gene matches: 13. The CDR3 loop spans 18 amino acids. The CDR3 DNA follows: TGTGCCAGCAGCCTGGCTAGCGGGAGTATGAGGCAGAAAAACATTCAGTACTTC. It specifies CASSLASGSMRQKNIQYF.

This clone is a singleton in its sample. This sequence joins TRBV5-8 and TRBJ2-3; 8 bases are a match to TRBD2. The V segment lost 0 bases and the J segment 6 bases; nucleotides outside the gene matches: 9. In germline, CDR1 is SGHTS, CDR2 YDEGEE. This CDR3 region has 16 residues. The CDR3 DNA sequence: TGTGCCAGCAGCTTGGGGCGGGGGGCAGACCGGGATACGCAGTATTTT. As protein: CASSLGRGADRDTQYF.

The J gene is TRBJ2-7, the V gene TRBV27, with a possible D match to TRBD1 (5 bases). Trimming shortened V by 3 bases and J by 0 bases, and 6 bases separated the two germline ends. Looked up from germline, CDR1 is MNHEY and CDR2 is SMNVEV (reference sequence). CDR3 size: 13 residues. The CDR3 DNA follows: TGTGCCAGCAGTTTTGACAGCTCCTACGAGCAGTACTTC. Translated: CASSFDSSYEQYF.

The chain combines TRBV18 with TRBJ1-1; D is uncertain. Trimming took off 6 bases at V and 1 base at J, with 9 bases between the two ends. The CDR3 runs to 13 residues. Germline V gives CDR1 KGHSH, CDR2 LQKENI. CDR3 loop: CASSQTANTEAFF. Here the CDR3 DNA reads TGTGCCAGCTCTCAAACAGCGAACACTGAAGCTTTCTTT.

This clone was seen a handful of times. J is TRBJ2-7 and V is TRBV10-3; 7 bases map to TRBD2. Trimming cost V 3 bases and J 10 bases; bases outside gene matches: 6. The germline V gene encodes CDR1 ENHRY and CDR2 SYGVKD. There are 12 residues in the CDR3. CDR3 in DNA: TGTGCCATCAGTGATTCCGGGAGGAGACAGTACTTC. Protein: CAISDSGRRQYF.

V and J are TRBV29-1 and TRBJ2-2; 7 bases agree with TRBD2. CDR1 and CDR2 from the germline V gene are SQVTM and ANQGSEA. J gave up 5 bases and V 6 bases, and 9 bases lay outside the gene matches. CDR3 length: 14 amino acids. The CDR3 protein is CSVAPGGRTGELFF. The CDR3 bases are TGCAGCGTGGCCCCGGGGGGACGGACCGGGGAGCTGTTTTTT.

The rearrangement joins TRBV10-3 to TRBJ2-3; no reliable D call. This CDR3 spans 13 amino acids. V was shortened by 3 bases and J by 5 bases, with 9 bases between the two germline ends. Germline V CDR1 and CDR2: ENHRY, SYGVKD. CDR3 bases: TGTGCCATCAGTGACGGTCCTGGAGATACGCAGTATTTT. Its protein is CAISDGPGDTQYF.

The genes are TRBV27 and TRBJ1-4, with a weak D call TRBD1 (6 bases). The CDR3 is made up of 16 amino acids. Trimming removed 0 bases at V and 3 bases at J, with 11 bases between. Germline CDR1 MNHEY, CDR2 SMNVEV (reference sequence). The CDR3 bases are TGTGCCAGCAGTTTATCCCAGGGGCGGTCTAATGAAAAACTGTTTTTT. It translates to CASSLSQGRSNEKLFF.

The chain joins TRBV6-5 to TRBJ2-5; a weak D match, TRBD2 (6 bases). The germline V gene encodes CDR1 MNHEY and CDR2 SVGAGI. The CDR3 runs 15 residues. V was trimmed by 3 bases and J by 0 bases, leaving 11 bases between them. CDR3 sequence reads: CASSYFRDYQETQYF. The DNA of the CDR3 is TGTGCCAGCAGTTATTTCCGGGACTACCAAGAGACCCAGTACTTC.

Only a few counts were recorded for this clone. The V and J genes are TRBV20-1 and TRBJ1-2; TRBD1 might be the D (6 bases). The V end was cut by 3 bases, the J end by 8 bases, with 19 bases between. The V gene's germline CDR1 is DFQATT and CDR2 SNEGSKA (reference sequence). This CDR3 has 14 residues. The CDR3 bases are TGCAGTGCTAGTGAAGCGGGGGCGGTCGGCGGCTACACCTTC. Translated: CSASEAGAVGGYTF.

This sequence joins TRBV6-5 and TRBJ1-6; tentatively, D is TRBD1 (5 bases). This CDR3 has 15 residues. Trimming took 7 bases from V and 5 from J, leaving 15 bases between them. Germline V gene sequence: CDR1 MNHEY, CDR2 SVGAGI. The chain's CDR3 is CASKIYGTDNSPLHF. The CDR3 DNA reads TGTGCCAGCAAAATCTACGGGACTGATAATTCACCCCTCCACTTT.

This chain connects TRBV28 to TRBJ2-5; weak D call: TRBD1 (6 bases). The germline V gene encodes CDR1 MDHEN and CDR2 SYDVKM. There are 16 residues in the CDR3. The V gene lost 2 bases and the J gene lost 5 bases, with 18 bases spanning the gap. The CDR3 sequence: CASSLVLGAVMETQYF. The CDR3 DNA is TGTGCCAGCAGTTTAGTTCTGGGGGCAGTGATGGAGACCCAGTACTTC.

The chain employs TRBV28 and TRBJ1-5; D is possibly TRBD1 (5 bases). V was trimmed by 2 bases and J by 3 bases, leaving 11 bases between them. Germline CDR1 reads MDHEN; CDR2 reads SYDVKM. CDR3 length: 15 residues. The CDR3 here is CASSLGGAANQPQHF. CDR3 coding DNA: TGTGCCAGCAGTTTAGGCGGGGCTGCCAATCAGCCCCAGCATTTT. Full variable domain (outside the CDR3, taken from reference TRBV28 and TRBJ1-5): DVKVTQSSRYLVKRTGEKVFLECVQDMDHENMFWYRQDPGLGLRLIYFSYDVKMKEKGDIPEGYSVSREKKERFSLILESASTNQTSMYLCASSLGGAANQPQHFGDGTRLSIL.